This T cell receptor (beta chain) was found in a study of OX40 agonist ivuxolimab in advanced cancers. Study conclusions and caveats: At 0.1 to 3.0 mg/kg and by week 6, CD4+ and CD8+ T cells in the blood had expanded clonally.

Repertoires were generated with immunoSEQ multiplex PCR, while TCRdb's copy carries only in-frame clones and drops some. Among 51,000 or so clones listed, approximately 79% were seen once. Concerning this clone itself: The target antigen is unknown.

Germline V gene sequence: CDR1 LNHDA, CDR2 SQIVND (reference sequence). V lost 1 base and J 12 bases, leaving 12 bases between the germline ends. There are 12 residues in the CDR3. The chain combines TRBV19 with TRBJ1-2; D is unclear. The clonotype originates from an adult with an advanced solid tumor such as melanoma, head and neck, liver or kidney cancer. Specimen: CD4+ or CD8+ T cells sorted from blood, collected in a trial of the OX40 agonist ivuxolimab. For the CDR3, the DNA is TGTGCCAGTAGTATAGGAAGGGATAGGCACACCTTC. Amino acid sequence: CASSIGRDRHTF.